These 9 T cell receptor beta chains were sequenced from one sample in a study of shared clonotypes between healthy human individuals. Method: immunoSEQ multiplex PCR; TCRdb's copy keeps in-frame clones and lacks some. The data contain approximately 2,300,000 clones, approximately 90% of them seen just once; the ten biggest clones take up approximately 0.41%. The sequencing input was naive CD4+ T cells from PBMCs. Subset noted: CD45RA+ positively selected. These receptors were obtained from a man aged 18-30 years in good health. Some clones in this sample may be carry-over from other donors' samples.

CDR3 DNA: TGTGCCAGTAGACCGACAGGGGAGAACACTGAAGCTTTCTTT. The encoded protein is CASRPTGENTEAFF. The chain recombines TRBV19 with TRBJ1-1; the match to TRBD1 covers 8 bases. The CDR3 is 14 amino acids. V lost 6 bases, J lost 1 base, and 4 bases stayed unmatched. Germline assignment: CDR1 LNHDA and CDR2 SQIVND (reference sequence).

This chain joins TRBV4-3 and TRBJ2-3, with D perhaps matching TRBD2 (6 bases). The V end lost 3 bases, the J end lost 4 bases, and 20 bases lay between the germline ends. CDR3 size: 17 residues. Germline V gene lookup returns CDR1 LGHNA and CDR2 YSLEER. CDR3 sequence: CASSQGTLTGAADTQYF. CDR3 DNA sequence: TGCGCCAGCAGCCAGGGGACCCTGACGGGAGCAGCAGATACGCAGTATTTT.

The chain uses TRBV6-5 and TRBJ2-7; D might be TRBD1 (6 bases). The CDR3 has 14 amino acids. The V end lost 5 bases, the J end lost 2 bases, and 13 bases lay between the germline ends. Germline CDR1 is MNHEY and CDR2 is SVGAGI. The DNA of the CDR3 is TGTGCCAGCAGTGCTACAGGGTCGGCCTACGAGCAGTACTTC. The encoded protein is CASSATGSAYEQYF.

The chain joins TRBV27 to TRBJ2-7; the D gene could be TRBD1 or TRBD2 (6 bases each). CDR1 is MNHEY and CDR2 is SMNVEV in the germline V gene (reference sequence). The CDR3 runs to 14 residues. V shed 2 bases and J shed 2 bases, with 10 bases lying between them. CDR3 in amino acids: CASSLNGGPYEQYF. CDR3 nucleotide sequence: TGTGCCAGCAGTTTAAACGGGGGCCCCTACGAGCAGTACTTC.

This clone appeared a single time. The chain joins TRBV6-6 to TRBJ2-1; possibly TRBD2 for D (6 bases). Trimming shortened V by 6 bases and J by 0 bases, and 9 bases separated the two germline ends. The CDR3 runs 14 residues. Germline V gives CDR1 MNHNY, CDR2 SVGAGI (reference sequence). Here the CDR3 reads CASSRRGSYNEQFF. The CDR3 DNA follows: TGTGCCAGCAGCAGGAGGGGCTCCTACAATGAGCAGTTCTTC.

This clone was seen only once. The V gene is TRBV4-2, the J gene TRBJ1-2; TRBD1 aligns across 10 bases. Germline CDR1 is LGHNA and CDR2 is YNFKEQ. After removal of 0 bases from V and 0 bases from J, the junction contained 13 bases not matched to a gene. The CDR3 is made up of 20 amino acids. CDR3 bases: TGTGCCAGCAGCCAAGAATACCCCCGGACAGGGGGACCATCTAACTATGGCTACACCTTC. Its protein product is CASSQEYPRTGGPSNYGYTF.

Comments on this clone: The same CDR3 is also encoded by other DNA sequences in this sample. The V and J genes are TRBV5-1 and TRBJ1-2, with D tentatively TRBD1 (5 bases). The CDR3 is 15 amino acids. Germline CDR1 SGHRS, CDR2 YFSETQ. V shed 4 bases and J shed 1 base, with 14 bases lying between them. The CDR3 coding sequence is TGCGCCAGCAGCCCCTCGGGGGGTCTTAACTATGGCTACACCTTC. Protein product: CASSPSGGLNYGYTF.

This chain uses TRBV5-6 with TRBJ1-1; the match to TRBD1 covers 12 bases. The CDR3 extends over 17 amino acids. Germline V gene data show CDR1 as SGHDT and CDR2 as YYEEEE. V lost 2 bases to trimming and J lost 0 bases; unmatched junction nucleotides: 5. The CDR3 DNA reads TGTGCCAGCAGCTTAGCCGGGACAGGGGGCATGAACACTGAAGCTTTCTTT. Translation: CASSLAGTGGMNTEAFF.

In DNA form, the CDR3 reads TGTGCCATCGGATCGGGAGTCACAGATACGCAGTATTTT. It codes for CAIGSGVTDTQYF. This rearrangement joins TRBV10-3 to TRBJ2-3, with D tentatively TRBD2 (6 bases). Trimming shortened V by 8 bases and J by 2 bases, and 11 bases separated the two germline ends. This CDR3 has 13 amino acids. Germline CDR1 ENHRY, CDR2 SYGVKD.